This passage covers 11 T cell receptor beta chains from one sample sequenced in a study of T cells in Graves' hyperthyroidism and ophthalmopathy. TCR beta CDR3 sequences were amplified from RNA transcripts. RT-PCR in the first round (using the HTBI primer set) targeted the TCR CDR3. TCRdb independently ran MiXCR on the multiplex PCR reads; one entry per CDR3 protein. The repertoire holds hundreds of thousands of distinct CDR3 sequences, with approximately 25% as singletons. Source material: blood. Source of these receptors: a man aged 50-59 years with Graves' hyperthyroidism.

The gene calls are TRBV30 and TRBJ1-1; the D gene is possibly TRBD1 (6 bases). Between the trimmed V and J ends, which lost 5 bases and 7 bases, there was a span of 23 bases. The germline CDR1 and CDR2 sequences are GTSNPN and SVGIG (reference sequence). The CDR3 runs to 15 residues. The DNA for the CDR3 is TGTGCCTGGTCCTTCCGGGCCCCAGGAGGGGGTGAAGCTTTCTTT. It codes for CAWSFRAPGGGEAFF.

This clonotype has just a few counts. This chain joins TRBV7-9 and TRBJ1-2; unclear D gene. Trimming stripped 4 bases from V and 1 base from J, with 13 bases between. The CDR3 loop spans 15 amino acids. The germline V gene encodes CDR1 SEHNR and CDR2 FQNEAQ (reference sequence). DNA for the CDR3: TGTGCCAGCAGCTGGAGGATCCGGGGTAACTATGGCTACACCTTC. This translates into CASSWRIRGNYGYTF.

The sample holds many counts of this clonotype. The V and J genes are TRBV28 and TRBJ1-1; D not certain. Germline V gene sequence: CDR1 MDHEN, CDR2 SYDVKM. The CDR3 spans 12 residues. Between the trimmed V and J ends, which lost 10 bases and 1 base, there was a span of 10 bases. DNA of the CDR3: TGTGCCACCGCAAGACGGAACACTGAAGCTTTCTTT. Protein: CATARRNTEAFF.

This clonotype occurred many times. The J gene is TRBJ2-7, the V gene TRBV12-3 or TRBV12-4; TRBD2 agrees at 13 bases. Trimming removed 1 base from V and 7 bases from J; junction bases left unmatched: 4. The CDR3 is 15 residues long. The DNA for the CDR3 is TGTGCCAGCAGTTTAGGGGGACTAGCGGGACGGGAGCAGTACTTC. Translating it yields CASSLGGLAGREQYF.

This clonotype was detected only a few times. The chain joins TRBV18 to TRBJ2-7, with 8 positions matching TRBD1. Germline values: CDR1 KGHSH, CDR2 LQKENI. This CDR3 has 14 amino acids. Trimming took 2 bases from V and 5 from J; bases not matched to a gene: 5. CDR3 loop: CASSPTTGEDEQYF. CDR3 coding DNA: TGTGCCAGCTCACCAACGACAGGGGAGGACGAGCAGTACTTC.

J is TRBJ2-3 and V is TRBV5-1, with 8 bases identical to TRBD1. Looked up from germline, CDR1 is SGHRS and CDR2 is YFSETQ. V lost 4 bases, J lost 2 bases, and 15 bases stayed unmatched. The CDR3 is 18 amino acids. The CDR3 sequence is CASSPGLDQDRDTDTQYF. For the CDR3, the DNA is TGCGCCAGCAGCCCGGGGCTGGATCAGGACAGGGACACAGATACGCAGTATTTT.

This clonotype was picked up a small number of times. For the CDR3, the DNA is TGTGCCAGCAGCTTAGATCCTAGCGGGAACACCGGGGAGCTGTTTTTT. It codes for CASSLDPSGNTGELFF. This chain joins TRBV7-3 and TRBJ2-2; 7 bases map to TRBD2. This CDR3 is 16 amino acids long. V lost 2 bases to trimming and J lost 1 base; unmatched junction nucleotides: 4. CDR1 is SGHTA and CDR2 is FQGTGA in the germline V gene. Variable domain in full (rest from reference TRBV7-3 and TRBJ2-2): GAGVSQTPSNKVTEKGKYVELRCDPISGHTALYWYRQSLGQGPEFLIYFQGTGAADDSGLPNDRFFAVRPEGSVSTLKIQRTERGDSAVYLCASSLDPSGNTGELFFGEGSRLTVL.

The rearrangement joins TRBV7-9 to TRBJ2-4; D remains ambiguous. Germline V gene sequence: CDR1 SEHNR, CDR2 FQNEAQ (reference sequence). Trimming removed 5 bases at V and 5 bases at J, with 10 bases between. CDR3 size: 13 residues. CDR3 nucleotides: TGTGCCAGCAGCCAGGTAGAGGAAAACATTCAGTACTTC. It yields the protein CASSQVEENIQYF.

This clonotype appeared a few times. This sequence joins TRBV7-8 and TRBJ2-3; D is tentatively TRBD1 or TRBD2 (5 bases each). The germline V and J ends were trimmed by 1 base and 1 base, with 12 bases remaining between them. The CDR3 runs to 16 residues. Looked up from germline, CDR1 is SGHVS and CDR2 is FQNEAQ. CDR3 nucleotides: TGTGCCAGCAGCTTAGGTACGGGGACGGGCACAGATACGCAGTATTTT. Translating gives CASSLGTGTGTDTQYF.

The chain links TRBV11-2 to TRBJ2-7; possible D gene TRBD2, 5 bases. There are 15 residues in the CDR3. Per the germline V gene, CDR1 is SGHAT and CDR2 is FQNNGV. V gave up 6 bases and J gave up 10 bases, with 25 bases separating them. CDR3 in amino acids: CASSALGEDLRRQYF. Here the CDR3 DNA reads TGTGCCAGCAGTGCCCTGGGAGAAGATCTCCGAAGACAGTACTTC.

The gene calls are TRBV7-2 and TRBJ2-2, with TRBD1 identical over 10 bases. The V segment lost 5 bases and the J segment 6 bases; nucleotides outside the gene matches: 9. Germline loops: CDR1 SGHTA, CDR2 FQGNSA. The CDR3 runs 16 residues. CDR3 sequence: CASSLTGTGVAGELFF. CDR3 coding DNA: TGTGCCAGCAGCCTAACCGGGACAGGGGTGGCCGGGGAGCTGTTTTTT.